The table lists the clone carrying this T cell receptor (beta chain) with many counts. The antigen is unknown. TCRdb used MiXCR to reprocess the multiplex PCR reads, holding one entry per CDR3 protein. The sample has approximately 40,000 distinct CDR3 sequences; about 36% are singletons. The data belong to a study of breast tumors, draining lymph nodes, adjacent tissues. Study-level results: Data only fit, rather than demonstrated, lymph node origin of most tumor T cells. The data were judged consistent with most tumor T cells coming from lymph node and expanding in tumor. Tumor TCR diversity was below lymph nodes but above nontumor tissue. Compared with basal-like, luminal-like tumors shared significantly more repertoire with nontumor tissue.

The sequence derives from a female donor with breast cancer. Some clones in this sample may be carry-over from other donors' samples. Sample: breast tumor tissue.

The chain's CDR3 is CASSKRTGEYEQFF. CDR3 in DNA: TGTGCCAGCAGCAAGAGGACAGGGGAGTATGAGCAGTTCTTC. This chain uses TRBV7-8 with TRBJ2-1; 9 nucleotides line up with TRBD1. CDR3 size: 14 residues. Germline V CDR1 and CDR2: SGHVS, FQNEAQ. V lost 5 bases to trimming and J lost 8 bases; unmatched junction nucleotides: 7. The variable domain in full, completed from reference TRBV7-8 and TRBJ2-1, reads GAGVSQSPRYKVAKRGQDVALRCDPISGHVSLFWYQQALGQGPEFLTYFQNEAQLDKSGLPSDRFFAERPEGSVSTLKIQRTQQEDSAVYLCASSKRTGEYEQFFGPGTRLTVL.